The 21 T cell receptor beta chains below all came from one sample that was sequenced in a study of cytomegalovirus exposure and HLA in healthy donors. The primer mix had 60 Vbeta and 13 Jbeta primers. The protocol was immunoSEQ multiplex PCR, while the TCRdb copy is restricted to in-frame clones and leaves out a portion. The table records nearly 100,000 clones, roughly a tenth of them present only once. Sequences were obtained from PBMCs. These TCRs come from a man between 50 and 59 years old in good health and CMV-seropositive.

This clone has more than one count but fewer than ten. This chain joins TRBV28 and TRBJ1-2, with 7 bases that match TRBD1. V shed 4 bases and J 0 bases; nucleotides not matched to a gene: 5. The CDR3 is made up of 15 amino acids. Germline values: CDR1 MDHEN, CDR2 SYDVKM. The chain's CDR3 is CASSSPGTANYGYTF. The CDR3, as DNA: TGTGCCAGCAGTTCTCCTGGGACAGCTAACTATGGCTACACCTTC.

V usage is TRBV27 and J usage is TRBJ2-7; 8 nucleotides align to TRBD1. V was clipped by 4 bases and J by 3 bases; unmatched bases: 5. The CDR3 is 14 residues long. Germline V CDR1 and CDR2: MNHEY, SMNVEV (reference sequence). The CDR3 region is CASSSIDRGYEQYF. CDR3 DNA sequence: TGTGCCAGCAGTTCGATAGACAGGGGCTACGAGCAGTACTTC.

This clone was seen only a few times. This chain links TRBV18 with TRBJ1-3, with unresolved D. Germline V CDR1 and CDR2: KGHSH, LQKENI. Trimming cost V 4 bases and J 2 bases, with 12 bases left between them. This CDR3 is 15 amino acids long. CDR3 in DNA: TGTGCCAGCTCACTAGGCAGTGGAGCTGGAAACACCATATATTTT. Protein sequence: CASSLGSGAGNTIYF.

In its sample, this clone was seen a few times. The V gene is TRBV2, the J gene TRBJ1-1; D might be TRBD1 (6 bases). CDR1 SNHLY and CDR2 FYNNEI come from the germline V gene. The CDR3 is made up of 14 amino acids. The V end was cut by 4 bases, the J end by 1 base, with 10 bases between. The CDR3 region has the DNA TGTGCCAGCAGTGGGCAGGGGAAGAACACTGAAGCTTTCTTT. Translation: CASSGQGKNTEAFF.

The rearrangement uses TRBV7-6 and TRBJ2-2; 14 bases fit TRBD2. Trimming at V came to 3 bases and at J to 0 bases, leaving 3 bases not matched to a gene. The CDR3 is 18 residues long. Per the germline V gene, CDR1 is SGHVS and CDR2 is FNYEAQ. CDR3 DNA: TGTGCCAGCAGCTTGGGGACTAGCGGGGGTACGAACACCGGGGAGCTGTTTTTT. It is translated as CASSLGTSGGTNTGELFF.

This chain joins TRBV6-4 and TRBJ2-5; 10 bases agree with TRBD2. CDR1 and CDR2 (germline): MRHNA, SNTAGT. The length of the CDR3 is 16 residues. The J segment lost 5 bases and the V segment lost 5 bases, leaving 11 bases of the junction unmatched. CDR3 amino acids: CASSPSGASGSETQYF. The CDR3 DNA is TGTGCCAGCAGTCCCTCAGGGGCTAGCGGGAGTGAGACCCAGTACTTC.

This clone appeared a few times. V and J are TRBV11-3 and TRBJ2-2; D not resolved. Trimming removed 5 bases at V and 5 bases at J, with 6 bases between. Per germline, CDR1 SGHNT and CDR2 YENEEA. This CDR3 region has 12 residues. For the CDR3, the DNA is TGTGCCAGCAGCCGCAGGACCGGGGAGCTGTTTTTT. Its protein product is CASSRRTGELFF.

V usage is TRBV19 and J usage is TRBJ1-1; TRBD1 matches 9 bases. Germline-derived CDR1 and CDR2 are LNHDA and SQIVND (reference sequence). The junction had 10 bases not matched to a gene; V was cut back by 5 bases and J by 6 bases. The CDR3 is 15 residues long. CDR3 amino acids: CASSDPRQGVAEAFF. In DNA, the CDR3 is TGTGCCAGTAGTGACCCGCGACAGGGGGTTGCTGAAGCTTTCTTT.

The chain is built from TRBV7-3 and TRBJ2-5; D call uncertain. The germline V gene has CDR1 SGHTA and CDR2 FQGTGA. This CDR3 contains 15 residues. The germline V and J ends were trimmed by 0 bases and 1 base, with 9 bases remaining between them. The CDR3 region is CASSLTGRSQETQYF. In DNA, the CDR3 is TGTGCCAGCAGCTTAACGGGCAGAAGCCAAGAGACCCAGTACTTC.

This clone was counted between two and nine times. The genes are TRBV2 and TRBJ2-1, with 9 bases aligning to TRBD2. V shed 6 bases, J shed 7 bases, and the junction held 10 bases outside the gene matches. There are 15 residues in the CDR3. Germline V gene data show CDR1 as SNHLY and CDR2 as FYNNEI. CDR3 coding DNA: TGTGCCAGCAGGCCAGCGGGAGGATGGGATAATGAGCAGTTCTTC. Translation gives CASRPAGGWDNEQFF.

The chain carries TRBV25-1 and TRBJ1-4; unclear D gene. Trimming pared 2 bases from V and 4 bases from J, leaving 17 bases between. CDR1 MGHDK and CDR2 SYGVNS come from the germline V gene. The length of the CDR3 is 17 residues. CDR3 DNA: TGTGCCAGCAGTGAACGGTCGGGAACAGCCTTTAATGAAAAACTGTTTTTT. Amino acid sequence: CASSERSGTAFNEKLFF.

The chain employs TRBV19 and TRBJ2-3; TRBD1 agrees at 9 bases. The CDR3 sequence is 14 residues long. CDR1 is LNHDA, CDR2 SQIVND, per germline (reference sequence). For the CDR3, the DNA is TGTGACCTGGGACAGGGATTTTGGGAGGATACGCAGTATTTT. This sequence encodes CDLGQGFWEDTQYF.

This clone was counted between two and nine times. This chain uses TRBV5-4 with TRBJ2-7; D remains unclear. The length of the CDR3 is 17 residues. Looked up from germline, CDR1 is SGHNT and CDR2 is YYREEE (reference sequence). V was trimmed by 0 bases and J by 3 bases, leaving 19 bases between them. CDR3 residues: CASSLGSRSLSGYEQYF. Here the CDR3 DNA reads TGTGCCAGCAGCTTGGGTTCCCGGAGTTTATCCGGCTACGAGCAGTACTTC.

A few counts support this clone. DNA of the CDR3: TGTGCCTGGCGCGACAGGGGGCTGGATACGCAGTATTTT. Residues: CAWRDRGLDTQYF. The V gene is TRBV30, the J gene TRBJ2-3; 10 positions agree with TRBD1. Unmatched junction bases numbered 5, after V lost 5 bases and J lost 6 bases. Germline V gives CDR1 GTSNPN, CDR2 SVGIG (reference sequence). This CDR3 region has 13 residues.

The chain recombines TRBV9 with TRBJ2-5; TRBD1 agrees at 7 bases. CDR3 length equals 15 residues. Looked up from germline, CDR1 is SGDLS and CDR2 is YYNGEE. The V segment lost 2 bases and the J segment 3 bases; nucleotides outside the gene matches: 7. The CDR3 here is CASSVGQGQKETQYF. The CDR3 bases are TGTGCCAGCAGCGTGGGGCAGGGACAGAAAGAGACCCAGTACTTC. Together with reference TRBV9 and TRBJ2-5, the CDR3 gives the full variable domain: DSGVTQTPKHLITATGQRVTLRCSPRSGDLSVYWYQQSLDQGLQFLIQYYNGEERAKGNILERFSAQQFPDLHSELNLSSLELGDSALYFCASSVGQGQKETQYFGPGTRLLVL.

V gene TRBV19 combines with J gene TRBJ2-7; 10 nucleotides match TRBD2. From germline, CDR1 is LNHDA and CDR2 SQIVND (reference sequence). V dropped 4 bases and J dropped 5; count of bases not matched to a gene: 5. CDR3 length: 14 amino acids. The CDR3 nucleotides are TGTGCCAGTAGTACCGGGACTAGCGAAAACGAGCAGTACTTC. The encoded protein is CASSTGTSENEQYF.

This clone has just a few counts. V and J are TRBV10-3 and TRBJ2-3; D is unresolved. Trimming shortened V by 6 bases and J by 3 bases, and 10 bases separated the two germline ends. The CDR3 contains 13 residues. The V gene's germline CDR1 is ENHRY and CDR2 SYGVKD. CDR3 DNA sequence: TGTGCCATCAGGAGAGGTGGGACAGATACGCAGTATTTT. It translates to CAIRRGGTDTQYF.

The V call is TRBV2, the J call TRBJ2-7, with D uncertain. Trimming cost V 3 bases and J 2 bases, with 11 bases left between them. CDR1 SNHLY and CDR2 FYNNEI come from the germline V gene. The length of the CDR3 is 14 residues. The CDR3 loop reads CASSDSSSPYEQYF. Here the CDR3 DNA reads TGTGCCAGCAGTGACTCCTCGAGCCCCTACGAGCAGTACTTC.

Only a few counts were recorded for this clone. This chain joins TRBV19 and TRBJ1-1, with 9 bases matching TRBD1. The CDR3 runs 16 residues. Germline V gives CDR1 LNHDA, CDR2 SQIVND (reference sequence). V gave up 7 bases and J gave up 1 base; unmatched junction bases: 10. CDR3 sequence (DNA): TGTGCCAGTATCGGACAGGGGACCCTTAGGAACACTGAAGCTTTCTTT. Protein product: CASIGQGTLRNTEAFF.

The chain carries TRBV7-8 and TRBJ1-2; D might be TRBD1 (5 bases). V shed 1 base and J shed 6 bases, with 12 bases lying between them. Germline CDR1 SGHVS, CDR2 FQNEAQ. This CDR3 spans 14 amino acids. The DNA for the CDR3 is TGTGCCAGCAGCTTAGAGGGGAGGACGCATGGCTACACCTTC. Amino acids: CASSLEGRTHGYTF.

The V gene is TRBV21-1, the J gene TRBJ2-2; no check of the table's D call, TRBD1, against the DNA was made. TRBV21-1 is tagged as a pseudogene. The CDR3 has 16 amino acids. The CDR3 reads CASSKDPGSDTGELFF. The CDR3 nucleotides read TGTGCCAGCAGCAAAGATCCAGGCTCGGACACCGGGGAGCTGTTTTTT.